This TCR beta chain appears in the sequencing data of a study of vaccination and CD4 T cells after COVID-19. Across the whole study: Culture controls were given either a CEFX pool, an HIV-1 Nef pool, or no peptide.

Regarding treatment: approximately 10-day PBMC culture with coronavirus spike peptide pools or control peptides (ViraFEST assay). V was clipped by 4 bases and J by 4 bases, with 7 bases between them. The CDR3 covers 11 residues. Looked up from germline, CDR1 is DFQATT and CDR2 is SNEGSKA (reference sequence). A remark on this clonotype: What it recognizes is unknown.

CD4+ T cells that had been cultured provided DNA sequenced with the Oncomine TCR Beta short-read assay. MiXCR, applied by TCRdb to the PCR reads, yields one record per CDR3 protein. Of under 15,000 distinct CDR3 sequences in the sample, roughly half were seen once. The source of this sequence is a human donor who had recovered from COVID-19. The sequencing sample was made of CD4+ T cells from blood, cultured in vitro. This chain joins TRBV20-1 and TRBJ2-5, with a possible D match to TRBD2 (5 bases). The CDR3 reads CSANEGETQYF. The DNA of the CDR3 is TGCAGTGCTAATGAGGGAGAGACCCAGTACTTC.